In its sample, the clone carrying this T cell receptor (beta chain) ranks as medium-sized. The antigen is undetermined. The read ends 3 residues before the CDR3 terminus; that terminus is restored from the germline J gene. These data come from a study of T cell clonality in common variable immunodeficiency. Study-level findings and limits: Compared with healthy controls, CVID subjects showed increased TCRbeta clonality, mostly in about a third. In common variable immunodeficiency, TCR beta chains reportedly carried fewer deletions and N-nucleotide insertions.

Most patients and controls had Caucasian heritage. CDR3 length: 11 amino acids. V shed 2 bases and J shed 9 bases, with 6 bases lying between them. Per germline, CDR1 SGHDT and CDR2 YYEEEE. Method: immunoSEQ multiplex PCR; TCRdb's copy keeps in-frame clones and lacks some. This sample has about 3,000 clones, each found more than once. The receptor's source is a human donor with common variable immunodeficiency. The chain joins TRBV5-6 to TRBJ2-1; D call uncertain. Sequenced input: peripheral blood mononuclear cells. CDR3 protein: CASSFYGEQFF. The covered CDR3 bases are TGTGCCAGCAGCTTTTACGGTGAG.